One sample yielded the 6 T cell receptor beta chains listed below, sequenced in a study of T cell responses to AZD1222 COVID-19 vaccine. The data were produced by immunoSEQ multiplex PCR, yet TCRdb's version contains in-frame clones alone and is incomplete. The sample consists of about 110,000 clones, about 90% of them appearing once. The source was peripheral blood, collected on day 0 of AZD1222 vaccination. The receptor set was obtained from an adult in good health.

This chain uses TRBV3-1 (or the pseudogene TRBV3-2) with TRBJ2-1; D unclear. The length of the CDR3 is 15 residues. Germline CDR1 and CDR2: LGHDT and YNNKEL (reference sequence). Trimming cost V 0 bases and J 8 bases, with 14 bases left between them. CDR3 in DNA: TGTGCCAGCAGCCAAGAGGGCAGGTTAATCGATGAGCAGTTCTTC. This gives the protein CASSQEGRLIDEQFF.

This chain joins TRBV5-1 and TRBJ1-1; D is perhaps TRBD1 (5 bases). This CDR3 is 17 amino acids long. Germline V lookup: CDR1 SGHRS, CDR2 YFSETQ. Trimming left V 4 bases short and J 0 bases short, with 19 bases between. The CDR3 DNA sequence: TGCGCCAGCAGCCGCGGGGGTGGGATGGATATGAACACTGAAGCTTTCTTT. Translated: CASSRGGGMDMNTEAFF.

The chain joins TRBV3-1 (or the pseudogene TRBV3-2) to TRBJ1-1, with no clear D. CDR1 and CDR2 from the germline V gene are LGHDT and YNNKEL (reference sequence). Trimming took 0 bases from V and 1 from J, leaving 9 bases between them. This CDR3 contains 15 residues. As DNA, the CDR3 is TGTGCCAGCAGCCAAGAGTTCAACAGGAACACTGAAGCTTTCTTT. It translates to CASSQEFNRNTEAFF.

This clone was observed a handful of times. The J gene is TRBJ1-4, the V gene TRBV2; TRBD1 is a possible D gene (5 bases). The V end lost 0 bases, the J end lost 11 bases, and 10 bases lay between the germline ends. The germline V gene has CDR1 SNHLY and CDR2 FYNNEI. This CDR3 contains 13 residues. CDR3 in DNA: TGTGCCAGCAGTGAAGCGGCAGGGCGGAAACTGTTTTTT. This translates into CASSEAAGRKLFF.

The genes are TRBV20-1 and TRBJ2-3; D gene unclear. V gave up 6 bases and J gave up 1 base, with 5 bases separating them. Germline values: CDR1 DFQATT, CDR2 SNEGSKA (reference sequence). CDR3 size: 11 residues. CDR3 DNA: TGCAGTGCCATAGGCACAGATACGCAGTATTTT. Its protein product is CSAIGTDTQYF.

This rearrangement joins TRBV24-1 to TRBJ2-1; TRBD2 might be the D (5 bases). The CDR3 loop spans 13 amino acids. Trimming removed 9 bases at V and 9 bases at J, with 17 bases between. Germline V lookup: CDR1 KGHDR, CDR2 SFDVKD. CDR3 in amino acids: CATGGGSSGEQFF. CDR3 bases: TGTGCCACCGGAGGAGGTTCGTCGGGTGAGCAGTTCTTC.